Listed here are 17 T cell receptor beta chains from one sample, sequenced in a study of T cell responses to AZD1222 COVID-19 vaccine. Using immunoSEQ multiplex PCR, the repertoire was profiled, and TCRdb retains in-frame clones only, with some absent. This sample yields approximately 140,000 clones, of which around 90% are seen a single time; approximately 1.8% belongs to the top ten. Sequenced here: peripheral blood, sampled 28 days after the second AZD1222 dose. The origin of the receptors is an adult who received the AZD1222 COVID-19 vaccine.

The chain carries TRBV1 and TRBJ1-6; TRBD1 is the table's D call and was not checked against the DNA. TRBV1 is a documented pseudogene. The CDR3 is 15 amino acids. The CDR3 nucleotides read TGCACCAGCAGCCCCTGGAACAGGATAGGTTCACCCCTCCACTTT. It translates to CTSSPWNRIGSPLHF.

The genes are TRBV30 and TRBJ2-1, with TRBD2 matching 13 bases. Germline trimming cut 5 bases from V and 0 bases from J; bases unmatched to any gene: 7. Germline CDR1 and CDR2: GTSNPN and SVGIG (reference sequence). The CDR3 length is 17 residues. The CDR3 region is CAWGLAGVGPSYNEQFF. The CDR3 coding sequence is TGTGCCTGGGGACTAGCGGGAGTGGGCCCCTCCTACAATGAGCAGTTCTTC.

The chain is built from TRBV3-1 (or the pseudogene TRBV3-2) and TRBJ1-5; the match to TRBD1 covers 8 bases. The CDR3 extends over 17 amino acids. Losses at the gene ends were 4 bases for V and 1 base for J; bases not matched to a gene: 9. Germline lookup yields CDR1 LGHDT and CDR2 YNNKEL (reference sequence). CDR3 nucleotides: TGTGCCAGCAGCCCGAGACAGGGGTCCTTGAGCAATCAGCCCCAGCATTTT. Its protein product is CASSPRQGSLSNQPQHF.

This clone occurred a few times. The rearrangement uses TRBV19 and TRBJ2-1; TRBD1 matches 9 bases. CDR1 and CDR2 (germline): LNHDA, SQIVND (reference sequence). There are 15 residues in the CDR3. With V trimmed by 3 bases and J by 9 bases, 9 bases remained unmatched. CDR3: CASSIRDRVNGEQFF. DNA for the CDR3: TGTGCCAGTAGTATTCGGGACAGGGTAAATGGTGAGCAGTTCTTC.

The rearrangement uses TRBV28 and TRBJ1-1; D is ambiguous. The germline V gene has CDR1 MDHEN and CDR2 SYDVKM. CDR3 length: 12 amino acids. V dropped 3 bases and J dropped 8 bases, with 10 bases sitting between them. DNA of the CDR3: TGTGCCAGCAGTTTGCCCAGGAAAGAAGCTTTCTTT. It codes for CASSLPRKEAFF.

The rearrangement uses TRBV4-3 and TRBJ2-3, with no clear D. Germline-derived CDR1 and CDR2 are LGHNA and YSLEER. The V gene lost 5 bases and the J gene lost 2 bases, with 14 bases spanning the gap. There are 15 residues in the CDR3. CDR3 protein: CASSSSTALTDTQYF. The CDR3 nucleotides read TGCGCCAGCAGCTCGTCGACCGCCCTCACAGATACGCAGTATTTT.

The chain couples TRBV6-2 or TRBV6-3 to TRBJ1-1, with 10 nucleotides matching TRBD1. There are 16 residues in the CDR3. Germline values: CDR1 MNHEY, CDR2 SVGEGT. With V trimmed by 6 bases and J by 4 bases, 11 bases remained unmatched. The CDR3 DNA reads as TGTGCCAGCAGCGATCGGGACAGGGGACGCGGCACTGAAGCTTTCTTT. This encodes CASSDRDRGRGTEAFF.

The chain couples TRBV15 to TRBJ1-6, with 12 bases fitting TRBD1. This CDR3 has 21 amino acids. After removal of 0 bases from V and 1 base from J, the junction contained 10 bases not matched to a gene. Germline assignment: CDR1 LNHNV and CDR2 YYDKDF (reference sequence). The CDR3 is CATSRDPDRDRGLSYNSPLHF. The CDR3 nucleotides are TGTGCCACCAGCAGAGATCCCGACCGGGACAGGGGGCTATCCTATAATTCACCCCTCCACTTT. Together with reference TRBV15 and TRBJ1-6, the CDR3 gives the full variable domain: DAMVIQNPRYQVTQFGKPVTLSCSQTLNHNVMYWYQQKSSQAPKLLFHYYDKDFNNEADTPDNFQSRRPNTSFCFLDIRSPGLGDTAMYLCATSRDPDRDRGLSYNSPLHFGNGTRLTVT.

The chain uses TRBV6-2 or TRBV6-3 and TRBJ2-1; D ambiguous. The CDR3 length is 12 residues. With 0 bases removed from V and 10 bases from J, the gap between germline ends came to 7 bases. Germline V gene data show CDR1 as MNHEY and CDR2 as SVGEGT. This chain's CDR3 is CASSYSKWEQFF. Here the CDR3 DNA reads TGTGCCAGCAGTTACTCGAAGTGGGAGCAGTTCTTC.

J is TRBJ1-1 and V is TRBV7-9; D ambiguous. The germline CDR1 and CDR2 sequences are SEHNR and FQNEAQ (reference sequence). The V end lost 3 bases, the J end lost 11 bases, and 13 bases lay between the germline ends. The CDR3 length is 12 residues. This CDR3 is CASSFSDGSAFF. The CDR3 DNA reads as TGTGCCAGCAGCTTCTCGGACGGTTCCGCTTTCTTT.

This rearrangement joins TRBV28 to TRBJ2-2; D is perhaps TRBD1 or TRBD2 (5 bases each). Per the germline V gene, CDR1 is MDHEN and CDR2 is SYDVKM. Trimming stripped 7 bases from V and 5 bases from J, with 8 bases between. The CDR3 length is 12 residues. The CDR3 coding sequence is TGTGCCAGCACGGGACCTACCGGGGAGCTGTTTTTT. Protein sequence: CASTGPTGELFF.

The chain links TRBV7-9 to TRBJ2-5; 8 bases map to TRBD1. The CDR3 runs to 13 residues. In germline, CDR1 is SEHNR, CDR2 FQNEAQ (reference sequence). Trimming at V came to 4 bases and at J to 7 bases, leaving 5 bases not matched to a gene. The CDR3: CASSSGGLATQYF. CDR3 nucleotides: TGTGCCAGCAGCTCAGGGGGCCTGGCGACCCAGTACTTC.

This rearrangement joins TRBV3-1 (or the pseudogene TRBV3-2) to TRBJ1-6, with D unresolved. Germline V lookup: CDR1 LGHDT, CDR2 YNNKEL (reference sequence). V lost 4 bases and J lost 5, with 12 bases in between. This CDR3 comprises 15 residues. The CDR3 nucleotides read TGTGCCAGCAGCCGAGGCCGCGATAATAATTCACCCCTCCACTTT. Translation gives CASSRGRDNNSPLHF.

The V gene is TRBV6-1, the J gene TRBJ1-2, with TRBD1 as a possible D gene (5 bases). Looked up from germline, CDR1 is MNHNS and CDR2 is SASEGT. The CDR3 is made up of 15 amino acids. V lost 2 bases, J lost 4 bases, and 14 bases lay in between. The CDR3 sequence is CASSESPRGFYGYTF. CDR3 coding DNA: TGTGCCAGCAGTGAATCCCCCCGGGGGTTCTATGGCTACACCTTC.

The rearrangement uses TRBV15 and TRBJ1-2; the D gene is possibly TRBD1 (5 bases). This CDR3 contains 15 residues. The V gene lost 3 bases and the J gene lost 4 bases, with 15 bases spanning the gap. Germline assignment: CDR1 LNHNV and CDR2 YYDKDF (reference sequence). The DNA for the CDR3 is TGTGCCACCAGCAGCTCCTTAGGGACCTTCTATGGCTACACCTTC. Encoded protein: CATSSSLGTFYGYTF.

This rearrangement joins TRBV2 to TRBJ1-2, with no clear D. The CDR3 length is 12 residues. From germline, CDR1 is SNHLY and CDR2 FYNNEI. The V end was cut by 5 bases, the J end by 10 bases, with 14 bases between. The CDR3 DNA reads TGTGCCAGCAGTTTTACCAGTGAGCTCTACACCTTC. Protein: CASSFTSELYTF.

The chain recombines TRBV3-1 (or the pseudogene TRBV3-2) with TRBJ2-5; possibly TRBD2 for D (6 bases). CDR3 length: 15 residues. V lost 6 bases and J 1 base, leaving 15 bases between the germline ends. Per the germline V gene, CDR1 is LGHDT and CDR2 is YNNKEL (reference sequence). The CDR3 loop is CASSQQGLSQETQYF. The CDR3 DNA reads TGTGCCAGCAGTCAACAAGGACTATCCCAAGAGACCCAGTACTTC.